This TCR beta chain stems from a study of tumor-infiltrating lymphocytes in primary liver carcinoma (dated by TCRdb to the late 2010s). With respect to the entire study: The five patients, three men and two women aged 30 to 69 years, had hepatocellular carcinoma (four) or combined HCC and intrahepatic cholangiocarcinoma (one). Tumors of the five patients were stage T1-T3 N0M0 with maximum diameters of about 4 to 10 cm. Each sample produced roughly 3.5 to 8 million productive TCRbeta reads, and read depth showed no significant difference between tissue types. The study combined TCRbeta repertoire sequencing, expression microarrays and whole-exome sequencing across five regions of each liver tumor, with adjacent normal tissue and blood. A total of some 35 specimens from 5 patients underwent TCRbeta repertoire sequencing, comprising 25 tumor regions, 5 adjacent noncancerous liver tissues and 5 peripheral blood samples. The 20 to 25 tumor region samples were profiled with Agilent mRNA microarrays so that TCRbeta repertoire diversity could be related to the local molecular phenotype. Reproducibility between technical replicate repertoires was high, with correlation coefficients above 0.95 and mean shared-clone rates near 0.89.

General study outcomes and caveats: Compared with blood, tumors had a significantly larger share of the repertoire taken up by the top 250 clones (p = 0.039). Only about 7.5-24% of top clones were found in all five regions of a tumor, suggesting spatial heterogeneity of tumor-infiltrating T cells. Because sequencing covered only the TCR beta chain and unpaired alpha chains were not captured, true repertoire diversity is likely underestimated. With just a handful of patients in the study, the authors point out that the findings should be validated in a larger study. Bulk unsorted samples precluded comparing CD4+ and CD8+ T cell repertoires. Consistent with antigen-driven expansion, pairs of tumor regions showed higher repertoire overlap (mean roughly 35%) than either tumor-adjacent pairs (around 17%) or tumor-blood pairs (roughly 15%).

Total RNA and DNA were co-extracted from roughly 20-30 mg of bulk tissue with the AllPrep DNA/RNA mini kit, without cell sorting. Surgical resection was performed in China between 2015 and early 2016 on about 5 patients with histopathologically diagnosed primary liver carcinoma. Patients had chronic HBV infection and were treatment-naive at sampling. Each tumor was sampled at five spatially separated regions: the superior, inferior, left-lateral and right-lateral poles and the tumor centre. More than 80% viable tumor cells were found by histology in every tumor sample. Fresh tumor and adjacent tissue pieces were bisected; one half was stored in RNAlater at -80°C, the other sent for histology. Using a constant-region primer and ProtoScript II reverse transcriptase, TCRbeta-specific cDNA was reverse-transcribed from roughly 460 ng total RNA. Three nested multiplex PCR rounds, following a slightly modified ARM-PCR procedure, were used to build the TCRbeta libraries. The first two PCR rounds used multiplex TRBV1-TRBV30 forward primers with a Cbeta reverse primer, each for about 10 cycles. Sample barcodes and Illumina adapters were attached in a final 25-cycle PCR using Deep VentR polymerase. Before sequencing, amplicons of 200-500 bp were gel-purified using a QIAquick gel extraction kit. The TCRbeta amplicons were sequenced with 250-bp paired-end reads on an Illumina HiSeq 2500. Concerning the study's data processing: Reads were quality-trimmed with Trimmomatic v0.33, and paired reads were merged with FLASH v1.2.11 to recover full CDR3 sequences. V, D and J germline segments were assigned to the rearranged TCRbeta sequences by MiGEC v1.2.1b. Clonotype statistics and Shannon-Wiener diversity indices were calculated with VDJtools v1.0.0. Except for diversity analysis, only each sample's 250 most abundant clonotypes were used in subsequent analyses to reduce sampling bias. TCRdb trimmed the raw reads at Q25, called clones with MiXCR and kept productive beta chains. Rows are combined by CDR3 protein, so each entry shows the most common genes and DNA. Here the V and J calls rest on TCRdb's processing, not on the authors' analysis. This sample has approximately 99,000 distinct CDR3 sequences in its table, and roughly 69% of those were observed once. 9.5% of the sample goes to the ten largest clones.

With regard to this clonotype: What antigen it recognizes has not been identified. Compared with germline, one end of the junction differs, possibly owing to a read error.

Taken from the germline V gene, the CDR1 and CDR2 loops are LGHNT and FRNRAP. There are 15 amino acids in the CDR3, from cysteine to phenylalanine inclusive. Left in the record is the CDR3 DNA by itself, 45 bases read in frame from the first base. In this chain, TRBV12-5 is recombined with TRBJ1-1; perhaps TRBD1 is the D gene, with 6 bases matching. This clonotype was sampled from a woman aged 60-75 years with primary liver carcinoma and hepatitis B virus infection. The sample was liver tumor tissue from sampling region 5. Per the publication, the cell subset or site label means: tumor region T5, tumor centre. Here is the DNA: TGTGCCAGTGATACCCAGGGGAGGATGAACACTGAAGCTTTCTTT. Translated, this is CASDTQGRMNTEAFF.